This entry lists 22 T cell receptor beta chains sequenced from one sample in a study of graft-versus-host responses after intestinal transplantation. Sequencing was performed with immunoSEQ multiplex PCR; in TCRdb, only in-frame clones are kept and a portion is missing. The profile shows some 9,100 clones, approximately 30% of them singletons. The specimen comprised alloreactive CD4+ T cells from a mixed lymphocyte reaction culture, sampled before intestinal transplant. The subset: CFSE-low proliferating T cells sorted from approximately six-day pre-transplant mixed lymphocyte reaction (GvH or HvG direction). Source of these receptors: a human patient who received an intestinal transplant.

This chain connects TRBV6-9 to TRBJ1-4, with D unclear. The germline V gene has CDR1 MNHGY and CDR2 SVAAGI. Trimming left V 4 bases short and J 7 bases short, with 16 bases between. The CDR3 totals 15 residues. CDR3 protein: CASSSTSGSGEKLFF. In nucleotides, the CDR3 is TGTGCCAGCAGTTCCACCTCAGGCTCCGGTGAAAAACTGTTTTTT.

This chain links TRBV10-3 with TRBJ2-3; unclear D gene. V was shortened by 6 bases and J by 2 bases, with 18 bases between the two germline ends. The CDR3 loop spans 16 amino acids. Per the germline V gene, CDR1 is ENHRY and CDR2 is SYGVKD. DNA for the CDR3: TGTGCCATCAGCTCCGCGCTAGAGTCCTACACAGATACGCAGTATTTT. Translating it yields CAISSALESYTDTQYF.

This clone showed up just a few times. One end of the junction is discordant with germline, which a read error may explain. This sequence joins TRBV5-3 and TRBJ2-7; D not certain. TRBV5-3 counts as an open reading frame of uncertain function. This CDR3 contains 12 residues. The CDR3 loop reads CASSLYTGEQYF. In DNA, the CDR3 is TGTGCCAGCAGCTTGTATACGGGCGAGCAGTACTTC.

In this sample, this clone turned up a few times. The rearrangement uses TRBV30 and TRBJ1-3, with 8 bases that match TRBD1. This CDR3 is built from 13 residues. The germline gives CDR1 GTSNPN, CDR2 SVGIG (reference sequence). The V and J ends lost 7 bases and 4 bases, in that order; junction bases with no gene match: 6. The CDR3 region is CASDRGAGNTIYF. The CDR3 region has the DNA TGTGCCTCCGACAGGGGAGCGGGAAACACCATATATTTT.

The chain employs TRBV10-2 and TRBJ2-1; 10 nucleotides align to TRBD2. The length of the CDR3 is 16 residues. Germline V gene data show CDR1 as WSHSY and CDR2 as SAAADI. Germline trimming cut 6 bases from V and 3 bases from J; bases unmatched to any gene: 8. CDR3 loop: CASSALLAGDYNEQFF. Here the CDR3 DNA reads TGCGCCAGCAGCGCACTGCTAGCGGGAGACTACAATGAGCAGTTCTTC.

This sequence joins TRBV7-8 and TRBJ1-5; 7 bases agree with TRBD1. CDR1 is SGHVS and CDR2 is FQNEAQ in the germline V gene. V lost 5 bases, J lost 2 bases, and 6 bases stayed unmatched. This CDR3 comprises 15 residues. The CDR3, as DNA: TGTGCCAGCAGCACGACAGGGCGAGGCAATCAGCCCCAGCATTTT. Translating it yields CASSTTGRGNQPQHF.

This chain links TRBV7-8 with TRBJ1-1; D is uncertain. The CDR3 extends over 15 amino acids. The ends were cut back, 1 base at V and 5 bases at J, with 14 bases in the middle. CDR1 and CDR2 from the germline V gene are SGHVS and FQNEAQ. The CDR3 sequence: CASSLVVEGRTEAFF. CDR3 sequence (DNA): TGTGCCAGCAGCTTAGTCGTTGAGGGAAGGACTGAAGCTTTCTTT.

This clone ranks as medium-sized. V is TRBV4-2 and J is TRBJ2-7, with D perhaps TRBD1 (7 bases). The CDR3 has 14 amino acids. Deletions cut 4 bases from V and 3 bases from J, with 13 bases between. Per the germline V gene, CDR1 is LGHNA and CDR2 is YNFKEQ. This chain's CDR3 is CASSPNQGGYEQYF. CDR3 nucleotides: TGTGCCAGCAGCCCCAATCAGGGGGGCTACGAGCAGTACTTC.

The sample holds a few counts of this clone. The chain combines TRBV19 with TRBJ2-2; tentative D call: TRBD2 (5 bases). V was pared by 9 bases and J by 5 bases, with 10 bases between. The CDR3 runs 12 residues. Germline loops: CDR1 LNHDA, CDR2 SQIVND (reference sequence). The CDR3 nucleotides read TGTGCCAGCGGGCCGGGGACCGGGGAGCTGTTTTTT. Its translation: CASGPGTGELFF.

V is TRBV7-6 and J is TRBJ2-7; weak D call: TRBD1 (6 bases). Trimming cost V 5 bases and J 5 bases, with 22 bases left between them. The CDR3 is made up of 16 amino acids. Germline values: CDR1 SGHVS, CDR2 FNYEAQ. The CDR3 DNA is TGTGCCAGCAGCCCTAGTATGGGGGCCAAGAGCAACGAGCAGTACTTC. This encodes CASSPSMGAKSNEQYF.

By share, this clone ranks as medium-sized (0.01 to 0.1%). The chain employs TRBV28 and TRBJ2-3; a weak D match, TRBD2 (5 bases). V was pared by 8 bases and J by 0 bases, with 15 bases between. Germline V CDR1 and CDR2: MDHEN, SYDVKM. This CDR3 region has 15 residues. Here the CDR3 reads CASEREGGSTDTQYF. The CDR3 DNA reads TGTGCCAGCGAAAGGGAAGGAGGAAGCACAGATACGCAGTATTTT. The full variable domain, its missing parts supplied by reference TRBV28 and TRBJ2-3, is DVKVTQSSRYLVKRTGEKVFLECVQDMDHENMFWYRQDPGLGLRLIYFSYDVKMKEKGDIPEGYSVSREKKERFSLILESASTNQTSMYLCASEREGGSTDTQYFGPGTRLTVL.

The chain uses TRBV4-1 and TRBJ2-3, with TRBD2 matching over 8 bases. The germline V gene has CDR1 MGHRA and CDR2 YSYEKL. This CDR3 is 16 amino acids long. The V and J ends lost 2 bases and 0 bases, in that order; junction bases with no gene match: 4. The CDR3 DNA sequence: TGCGCCAGCAGCCAATGGGCTAGCGGGAGCACAGATACGCAGTATTTT. This encodes CASSQWASGSTDTQYF.

The gene calls are TRBV30 and TRBJ2-1; the D gene is possibly TRBD2 (5 bases). The germline CDR1 and CDR2 sequences are GTSNPN and SVGIG (reference sequence). V lost 2 bases and J lost 8, with 7 bases in between. This CDR3 is 11 amino acids long. This CDR3 reads CAWSSSDEQFF. The DNA of the CDR3 is TGTGCCTGGAGTAGTAGCGATGAGCAGTTCTTC.

This clone has only a few counts. V gene TRBV13 combines with J gene TRBJ2-7, with 7 bases lining up with TRBD2. Germline V gene sequence: CDR1 PRHDT, CDR2 FYEKMQ (reference sequence). The ends lost 5 bases at V and 3 bases at J; junction bases unmatched: 4. This CDR3 contains 13 residues. The CDR3 here is CASSLGTNYEQYF. The CDR3 bases are TGTGCCAGCAGCCTCGGGACTAACTACGAGCAGTACTTC.

This chain links TRBV13 with TRBJ2-1; no clear D gene. The CDR3 is 14 amino acids. CDR1 and CDR2 from the germline V gene are PRHDT and FYEKMQ (reference sequence). V was pared by 0 bases and J by 7 bases, with 10 bases between. In DNA, the CDR3 is TGTGCCAGCAGCTTAGGTGGTGGGATAAATGAGCAGTTCTTC. The encoded protein is CASSLGGGINEQFF.

This chain joins TRBV5-5 and TRBJ1-2; D gene uncertain. Germline CDR1 SGHKS, CDR2 YYEKEE (reference sequence). This CDR3 has 13 residues. V lost 4 bases to trimming and J lost 1 base, with 8 bases between them. CDR3 in amino acids: CASSQTDNYGYTF. In nucleotides, the CDR3 is TGTGCCAGCAGCCAAACCGATAACTATGGCTACACCTTC.

Judged by abundance, this clone is medium-sized. The chain is built from TRBV7-9 and TRBJ1-2; D not certain. Germline lookup yields CDR1 SEHNR and CDR2 FQNEAQ (reference sequence). The CDR3 is made up of 14 amino acids. Trimming took off 1 base at V and 2 bases at J, with 8 bases between the two ends. The CDR3 loop reads CASSLVTGNYGYTF. CDR3 coding DNA: TGTGCCAGCAGCTTAGTTACCGGAAACTATGGCTACACCTTC. The complete variable domain, with remaining parts taken from reference TRBV7-9 and TRBJ1-2, reads DTGVSQNPRHKITKRGQNVTFRCDPISEHNRLYWYRQTLGQGPEFLTYFQNEAQLEKSRLLSDRFSAERPKGSFSTLEIQRTEQGDSAMYLCASSLVTGNYGYTFGSGTRLTVV.

This clone turned up a few times. The rearrangement joins TRBV9 to TRBJ2-1; no definite D call. V was shortened by 3 bases and J by 8 bases, with 12 bases between the two germline ends. From germline, CDR1 is SGDLS and CDR2 YYNGEE. The CDR3 has 13 residues. The CDR3: CASSASASHEQFF. The CDR3 bases are TGTGCCAGCAGCGCCTCGGCCAGCCATGAGCAGTTCTTC.

The rearrangement joins TRBV2 to TRBJ2-7; D is uncertain. The V and J ends lost 7 bases and 0 bases respectively, with 10 bases between them. The CDR3 is 13 residues long. Per germline, CDR1 SNHLY and CDR2 FYNNEI. For the CDR3, the DNA is TGTGCCAGCATAATACTAAGCTCCTACGAGCAGTACTTC. Its translation: CASIILSSYEQYF. Full variable domain (outside the CDR3, taken from reference TRBV2 and TRBJ2-7): EPEVTQTPSHQVTQMGQEVILRCVPISNHLYFYWYRQILGQKVEFLVSFYNNEISEKSEIFDDQFSVERPDGSNFTLKIRSTKLEDSAMYFCASIILSSYEQYFGPGTRLTVT.

In this sample, this clone is medium-sized. The chain uses TRBV28 and TRBJ2-1; 16 nucleotides line up with TRBD2. Germline CDR1 and CDR2: MDHEN and SYDVKM. The CDR3 length is 19 residues. The V segment lost 4 bases and the J segment 4 bases; nucleotides outside the gene matches: 10. The CDR3 bases are TGTGCCAGCAGTTCTCCGGGACTAGCGGGAGGGCCCCGTTACAATGAGCAGTTCTTC. Protein product: CASSSPGLAGGPRYNEQFF.

The chain joins TRBV7-9 to TRBJ2-7; D is unresolved. This CDR3 contains 12 residues. Trimming removed 3 bases at V and 5 bases at J, with 8 bases between. The germline V gene encodes CDR1 SEHNR and CDR2 FQNEAQ (reference sequence). CDR3: CASSFLVHEQYF. The CDR3 DNA sequence: TGTGCCAGCAGCTTTCTGGTGCACGAGCAGTACTTC.

This clone is categorized as medium-sized. The chain couples TRBV7-8 to TRBJ2-1, with 9 bases matching TRBD2. CDR3 length equals 14 residues. Germline V gene data show CDR1 as SGHVS and CDR2 as FQNEAQ. J was trimmed by 8 bases and V by 5 bases; bases with no gene match: 7. The chain's CDR3 is CASSPIAGVHEQFF. The CDR3 region has the DNA TGTGCCAGCAGCCCAATAGCGGGAGTTCATGAGCAGTTCTTC.